This T cell receptor beta chain was captured by sequencing in a study of T cell responses to AZD1222 COVID-19 vaccine. Points on this clone: Its antigen remains unidentified.

General study findings and limits: The reported proportion of spike-specific TCRs targeting unmutated variant regions was nearly half. At 160-218 and 743-854, vaccine-associated CD4 TCRs were dominant, and they spanned spike. Mostly white British, mostly female donors; authors suggested clonal diversity may be underestimated.

Pooled samples include second doses given at about 4 or 12 weeks. V lost 1 base to trimming and J lost 1 base, with 4 bases between them. CDR3 length: 13 amino acids. Sequencing used immunoSEQ multiplex PCR; TCRdb keeps in-frame clones, though not all of them. Altogether some 150,000 clones are present, nearly 95% being singletons, with the ten largest covering 3.6%. The J gene is TRBJ1-1, the V gene TRBV12-3 or TRBV12-4; the D is unclear. The sequenced sample was peripheral blood, obtained 28 days after the second AZD1222 dose. This sequence was found in an adult who received the AZD1222 COVID-19 vaccine. The CDR3 DNA reads TGTGCCAGCAGTTTAGGAGGGAACACTGAAGCTTTCTTT. It codes for CASSLGGNTEAFF.